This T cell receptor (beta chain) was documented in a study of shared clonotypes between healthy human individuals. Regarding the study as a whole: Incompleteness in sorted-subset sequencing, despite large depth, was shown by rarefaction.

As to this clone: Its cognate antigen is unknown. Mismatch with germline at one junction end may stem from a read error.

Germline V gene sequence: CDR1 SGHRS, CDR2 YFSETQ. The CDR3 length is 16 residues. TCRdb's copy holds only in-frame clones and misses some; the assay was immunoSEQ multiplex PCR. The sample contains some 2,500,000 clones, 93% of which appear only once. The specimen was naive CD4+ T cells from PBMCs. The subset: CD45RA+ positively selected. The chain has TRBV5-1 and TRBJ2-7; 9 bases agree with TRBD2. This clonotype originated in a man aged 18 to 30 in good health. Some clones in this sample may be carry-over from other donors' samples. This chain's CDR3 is CASSLRGAGGSSEQYF. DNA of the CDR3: TGCGCCAGCAGCTTGCGGGGCGCGGGAGGGTCCTCCGAGCAGTACTTC.